This T cell receptor beta chain came from a study of Ad26.COV2.S vaccination and SARS-CoV-2 variants. Trimming removed 6 bases at V and 8 bases at J, with 21 bases between. The CDR3 runs to 15 residues. Per germline, CDR1 SGHVS and CDR2 FNYEAQ. Sequenced by immunoSEQ multiplex PCR; TCRdb stores in-frame clones only, minus some. The sample has over 400,000 clones, roughly 90% seen once; the top ten hold about 1.6%. Described treatment: some 20 received Ad26.COV2.S at low or high dose, single or two shots; about 5 received placebo; per-sample allocation not given. Specimens were obtained on day 63 following the first vaccine or placebo injection. This adult donor, from Boston, was 18-55 years old.

V is TRBV7-6 and J is TRBJ2-3; D may be TRBD2 (8 bases). This specimen consisted of peripheral blood, obtained in a trial of Ad26.COV2.S vaccine versus placebo. The sequence came from a person between 18 and 59 years old who received the Ad26.COV2.S COVID-19 vaccine or a placebo. The CDR3 DNA reads as TGTGCCAGCAGTTCGGGACTAGGGGGCTTCGTTACGCAGTATTTT. It translates to CASSSGLGGFVTQYF.